This entry concerns a single T cell receptor (beta chain). This entry belongs to a study of shared clonotypes between healthy human individuals. Germline V gives CDR1 LNHNV, CDR2 YYDKDF (reference sequence). The length of the CDR3 is 11 residues. Trimming pared 4 bases from V and 5 bases from J, leaving 5 bases between. An assay was performed, and its level was deep. Measured with immunoSEQ multiplex PCR; TCRdb has only the in-frame clones, and not every one. The table has 2 million to 3 million clones, roughly 93% seen once. The chain recombines TRBV15 with TRBJ1-1; D gene ambiguous. This sequence originates from a man aged 18 to 29 in good health. Some clones in this sample may be carry-over from other donors' samples. The sequencing sample was made of naive CD4+ T cells from PBMCs. Regarding subset: CD45RA+ positively selected. CDR3 DNA sequence: TGTGCCACCAGCACCGGAACTGAAGCTTTCTTT. This gives the protein CATSTGTEAFF.